This TCR beta chain was identified during a study of CD8 T cells in ankylosing spondylitis. This clonotype was observed at least ten times. Its target is not known. The study's findings and limits: Reportedly, matched ankylosing spondylitis synovial fluid was significantly enriched for disease-linked clones. A motif of 7 or 8 highly homologous TCR beta variants was seen as apparently characteristic of ankylosing spondylitis blood.

Per germline, CDR1 KGHDR and CDR2 SFDVKD. The CDR3 sequence is 13 residues long. Deletions cut 5 bases from V and 3 bases from J, with 10 bases between. TCRdb re-called the 5' RACE reads with MiXCR, one entry per CDR3 protein. The sample yields over 600,000 distinct CDR3 sequences, under 20% seen once. Material: blood, either unsorted or a sorted T cell fraction (not recorded which). The clonotype comes from a male donor with ankylosing spondylitis. The chain uses TRBV24-1 and TRBJ2-7, with D uncertain. CDR3 nucleotides: TGTGCCACCAGTGCCGGACCCAACTACGAGCAGTACTTC. Translating gives CATSAGPNYEQYF.